The 11 T cell receptor beta chains given below trace back to one sample, sequenced in a study of T cell repertoires in cytomegalovirus infection. Their antigens are not known. TCRdb called the reads again in MiXCR, with one record for every CDR3 protein. Of 100,000 to 150,000 distinct CDR3 sequences listed, 20% to 30% are singletons. The sample comprised PBMCs, sequenced either directly or after in vitro stimulation (not recorded which). The receptors were sampled from a human donor in good health (CMV status not recorded). Some clones in this sample may be carry-over from other donors' samples.

V usage is TRBV20-1 and J usage is TRBJ1-2; no clear D gene. The V end was cut by 5 bases, the J end by 6 bases, with 13 bases between. Germline V lookup: CDR1 DFQATT, CDR2 SNEGSKA (reference sequence). The CDR3 spans 12 residues. The CDR3 reads CSALLVGDGYTF. The CDR3 DNA reads TGCAGTGCTTTGCTCGTGGGCGATGGCTACACCTTC.

The genes are TRBV6-2 or TRBV6-3 and TRBJ1-2; D is ambiguous. The CDR3 covers 13 residues. Trimming took off 2 bases at V and 5 bases at J, with 9 bases between the two ends. Germline V gene data show CDR1 as MNHEY and CDR2 as SVGEGT. For the CDR3, the DNA is TGTGCCAGCAGTTACATGGCGGTTTATGGCTACACCTTC. Protein sequence: CASSYMAVYGYTF.

This clonotype occurred a few times. The rearrangement uses TRBV28 and TRBJ1-6; no firm D call. CDR1 and CDR2 from the germline V gene are MDHEN and SYDVKM. This CDR3 has 14 amino acids. The ends were cut back, 7 bases at V and 1 base at J, with 8 bases in the middle. DNA of the CDR3: TGTGCCAGCAAGGGAGGGTCCTATAATTCACCCCTCCACTTT. This sequence encodes CASKGGSYNSPLHF. The entire variable domain, with the rest obtained from reference TRBV28 and TRBJ1-6, is as follows: DVKVTQSSRYLVKRTGEKVFLECVQDMDHENMFWYRQDPGLGLRLIYFSYDVKMKEKGDIPEGYSVSREKKERFSLILESASTNQTSMYLCASKGGSYNSPLHFGNGTRLTVT.

The table lists this clonotype with a few counts. The chain couples TRBV18 to TRBJ2-7; 11 bases fit TRBD2. The germline V gene has CDR1 KGHSH and CDR2 LQKENI. This CDR3 is 15 amino acids long. Unmatched junction bases numbered 2, after V lost 0 bases and J lost 4 bases. The CDR3 DNA follows: TGTGCCAGCTCACCACCGGGACTAGCGGTTTACGAGCAGTACTTC. It codes for CASSPPGLAVYEQYF.

This clonotype was seen more than once but under ten times. The genes are TRBV5-4 and TRBJ2-1; 10 nucleotides agree with TRBD2. This CDR3 has 15 residues. Per the germline V gene, CDR1 is SGHNT and CDR2 is YYREEE (reference sequence). V lost 0 bases, J lost 7 bases, and 4 bases stayed unmatched. CDR3 bases: TGTGCCAGCAGCTTGGGAGCGGGAGGGGGGAATGAGCAGTTCTTC. It encodes CASSLGAGGGNEQFF.

This clonotype occurred many times. The genes are TRBV12-3 or TRBV12-4 and TRBJ1-2, with 7 bases fitting TRBD1. CDR3 length: 17 amino acids. V was pared by 1 base and J by 3 bases, with 11 bases of the junction left unmatched. The CDR3 DNA reads TGTGCCAGCAGTTTAGGTGGGGGGACAGCGCTAGACTATGGCTACACCTTC. Translated: CASSLGGGTALDYGYTF.

This clonotype came up many times. The chain carries TRBV4-1 and TRBJ2-1; TRBD2 matches at 7 bases. Trimming cost V 1 base and J 4 bases; bases outside gene matches: 4. This CDR3 has 15 residues. Germline loops: CDR1 MGHRA, CDR2 YSYEKL. The CDR3 region is CASSQGGEGYNEQFF. The CDR3 DNA reads TGCGCCAGCAGCCAAGGTGGGGAGGGGTACAATGAGCAGTTCTTC.

This chain connects TRBV6-2 or TRBV6-3 to TRBJ2-1; D not certain. CDR3 length: 17 residues. V lost 0 bases to trimming and J lost 5 bases, with 17 bases between them. The germline V gene has CDR1 MNHEY and CDR2 SVGEGT. CDR3: CASSYSKGFGPNNEQFF. The CDR3 DNA reads TGTGCCAGCAGTTACTCGAAGGGCTTCGGCCCAAACAATGAGCAGTTCTTC.

The chain carries TRBV12-3 or TRBV12-4 and TRBJ1-4, with D perhaps matching TRBD1 (6 bases). V shed 4 bases and J shed 3 bases, with 12 bases lying between them. This CDR3 is 15 amino acids long. The DNA of the CDR3 is TGTGCCAGCAGTTCCGGGCAGGGGCCTAATGAAAAACTGTTTTTT. Translated: CASSSGQGPNEKLFF.

The table lists this clonotype with many counts. This rearrangement joins TRBV7-2 to TRBJ2-7, with D perhaps TRBD1 (5 bases). Deletions cut 0 bases from V and 3 bases from J, with 6 bases between. Germline assignment: CDR1 SGHTA and CDR2 FQGNSA. The CDR3 contains 13 residues. CDR3 protein: CASSLAQGYEQYF. The CDR3 DNA reads TGTGCCAGCAGCTTAGCCCAGGGCTACGAGCAGTACTTC.

The chain links TRBV28 to TRBJ2-7; D perhaps matches TRBD2 (5 bases). This CDR3 spans 12 amino acids. Looked up from germline, CDR1 is MDHEN and CDR2 is SYDVKM. The ends were cut back, 2 bases at V and 6 bases at J, with 8 bases in the middle. CDR3: CASSLGSAEQYF. CDR3 DNA sequence: TGTGCCAGCAGTTTAGGGAGTGCCGAGCAGTACTTC.